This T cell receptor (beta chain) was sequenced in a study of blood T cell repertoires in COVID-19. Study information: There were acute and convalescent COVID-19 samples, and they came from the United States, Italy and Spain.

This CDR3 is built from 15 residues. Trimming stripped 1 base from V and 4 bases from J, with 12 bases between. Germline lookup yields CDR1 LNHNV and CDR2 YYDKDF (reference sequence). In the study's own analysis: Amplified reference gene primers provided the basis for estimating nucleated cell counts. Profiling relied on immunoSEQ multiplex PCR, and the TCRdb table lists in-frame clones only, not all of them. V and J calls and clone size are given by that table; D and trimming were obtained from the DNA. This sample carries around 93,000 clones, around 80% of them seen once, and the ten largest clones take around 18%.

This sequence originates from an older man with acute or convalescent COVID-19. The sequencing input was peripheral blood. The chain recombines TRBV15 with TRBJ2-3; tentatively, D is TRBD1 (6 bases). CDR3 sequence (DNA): TGTGCCACCAGCAGAGGAGGGGGAGCGGCAGATACGCAGTATTTT. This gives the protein CATSRGGGAADTQYF.